This section outlines one T cell receptor (beta chain) sequence together with its context. Its antigen is undetermined. Germline loops: CDR1 SGHVS, CDR2 FQNEAQ. The CDR3 totals 14 residues. Trimming left V 2 bases short and J 3 bases short, with 10 bases between. The source of the sample is a study of blood T cells in healthy people across ages. Regarding the study as a whole: Diversity figures based on one million T cells were deemed too low. As age increased, TCR beta diversity per million T cells fell in a roughly linear fashion.

Through a sample-barcoded 5' primer and a J-beta primer mix, a second PCR was run for roughly 6 to 11 cycles. TCRdb used MiXCR to reprocess the 5' RACE reads, holding one entry per CDR3 protein. The repertoire holds about 280,000 distinct CDR3 sequences, roughly 26% seen once, with 25% to 30% in the top ten. The chain is built from TRBV7-8 and TRBJ1-1, with D unresolved. Material for sequencing was blood. The TCR originated in a woman in her 70s in good health. The DNA for the CDR3 is TGTGCCAGCAGCTTATTTATTCGGGACACTGAAGCTTTCTTT. It is translated as CASSLFIRDTEAFF.